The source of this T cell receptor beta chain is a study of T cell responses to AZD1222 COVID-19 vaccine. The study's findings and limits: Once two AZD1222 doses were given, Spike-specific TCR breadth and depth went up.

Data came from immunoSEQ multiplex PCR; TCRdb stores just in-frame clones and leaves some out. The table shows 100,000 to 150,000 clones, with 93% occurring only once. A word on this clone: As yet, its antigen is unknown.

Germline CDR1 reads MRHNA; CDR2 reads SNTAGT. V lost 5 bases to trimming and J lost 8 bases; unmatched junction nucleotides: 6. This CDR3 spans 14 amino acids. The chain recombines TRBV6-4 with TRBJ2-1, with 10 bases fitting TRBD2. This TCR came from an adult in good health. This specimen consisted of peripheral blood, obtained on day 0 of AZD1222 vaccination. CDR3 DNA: TGTGCCAGCAGTTTGACTAGCGGGTTCGATGAGCAGTTCTTC. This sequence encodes CASSLTSGFDEQFF.